A single sample is the source of the 28 T cell receptor beta chains below, sequenced in a study of blood T cell repertoires in COVID-19. Using immunoSEQ multiplex PCR, the repertoire was profiled, and TCRdb retains in-frame clones only, with some absent. The profile shows around 250,000 clones, roughly 89% of them singletons. The sequenced sample was peripheral blood. The source is a woman in her thirties or forties who had recovered from COVID-19.

This clone was counted a few times. The V call is TRBV5-6, the J call TRBJ2-5; D gene ambiguous. CDR3 length: 13 residues. CDR1 SGHDT and CDR2 YYEEEE come from the germline V gene. V was shortened by 1 base and J by 7 bases, with 11 bases between the two germline ends. The CDR3 coding sequence is TGTGCCAGCAGCTTGAATTTCGGCGGGACCCAGTACTTC. This codes for CASSLNFGGTQYF.

To note about this clone: The sample contains more than one DNA sequence encoding this CDR3. V usage is TRBV3-1 (or the pseudogene TRBV3-2) and J usage is TRBJ1-2; possible D gene TRBD1, 5 bases. Germline CDR1 is LGHDT and CDR2 is YNNKEL (reference sequence). V was clipped by 3 bases and J by 7 bases, with 6 bases between them. There are 11 residues in the CDR3. CDR3 sequence: CASSQGGGYTF. CDR3 nucleotide sequence: TGTGCCAGCAGCCAGGGGGGTGGCTACACCTTC.

The chain uses TRBV10-3 and TRBJ1-6; tentatively, D is TRBD1 (5 bases). The CDR3 has 15 residues. Trimming cost V 3 bases and J 10 bases, with 16 bases left between them. Per the germline V gene, CDR1 is ENHRY and CDR2 is SYGVKD. The CDR3, as DNA: TGTGCCATCAGTGAATCACAGGTGGGGAAATCACCCCTCCACTTT. It specifies CAISESQVGKSPLHF.

V gene TRBV12-3 or TRBV12-4 combines with J gene TRBJ1-5; 8 bases map to TRBD1. The CDR3 sequence is 13 residues long. With V trimmed by 4 bases and J by 9 bases, 5 bases remained unmatched. CDR3 DNA: TGTGCCAGCAGTTCTGACAGGGGAGGGCCCCAGCATTTT. Protein: CASSSDRGGPQHF.

The rearrangement joins TRBV6-1 to TRBJ2-7; 9 bases are a match to TRBD1. The ends lost 1 base at V and 5 bases at J; junction bases unmatched: 3. The CDR3 runs 14 residues. Germline lookup yields CDR1 MNHNS and CDR2 SASEGT. Here the CDR3 DNA reads TGTGCCAGCAGTGAAGGACAGGGGGTCGACGAGCAGTACTTC. Its protein product is CASSEGQGVDEQYF.

This clone was seen only a few times. The rearrangement links TRBV10-3 to TRBJ2-7, with D uncertain. Per the germline V gene, CDR1 is ENHRY and CDR2 is SYGVKD. Between the trimmed V and J ends, which lost 8 bases and 3 bases, there was a span of 14 bases. The CDR3 length is 13 residues. CDR3 protein: CAIGVQAIYEQYF. Here the CDR3 DNA reads TGTGCCATCGGCGTCCAGGCGATCTACGAGCAGTACTTC.

This clone has just a few counts. This sequence joins TRBV18 and TRBJ1-1; a possible D gene is TRBD1 (5 bases). This CDR3 is built from 12 residues. V lost 4 bases to trimming and J lost 6 bases, with 9 bases between them. Germline CDR1 reads KGHSH; CDR2 reads LQKENI. The CDR3 nucleotides are TGTGCCAGCTCACGCGACAGTCCTGAAGCTTTCTTT. The encoded protein is CASSRDSPEAFF.

The chain recombines TRBV7-2 with TRBJ2-1; weak D call: TRBD1 (5 bases). Germline V lookup: CDR1 SGHTA, CDR2 FQGNSA. The CDR3 length is 14 residues. Trimming pared 2 bases from V and 5 bases from J, leaving 10 bases between. CDR3 protein: CASSLPGRHNEQFF. The CDR3 coding sequence is TGTGCCAGCAGCTTACCAGGGCGCCACAATGAGCAGTTCTTC. Full variable domain (remainder filled in from reference TRBV7-2 and TRBJ2-1): GAGVSQSPSNKVTEKGKDVELRCDPISGHTALYWYRQSLGQGLEFLIYFQGNSAPDKSGLPSDRFSAERTGGSVSTLTIQRTQQEDSAVYLCASSLPGRHNEQFFGPGTRLTVL.

This clone was detected once. The chain employs TRBV11-3 and TRBJ2-2, with 13 bases identical to TRBD2. V was pared by 4 bases and J by 4 bases, with 9 bases of the junction left unmatched. Germline-derived CDR1 and CDR2 are SGHNT and YENEEA. The CDR3 extends over 18 amino acids. CDR3 region: CASSSPQGLAGLTGELFF. Here the CDR3 DNA reads TGTGCCAGCAGCTCCCCCCAGGGACTAGCGGGGCTCACCGGGGAGCTGTTTTTT.

The rearrangement uses TRBV9 and TRBJ1-2, with TRBD1 matching 8 bases. CDR1 is SGDLS, CDR2 YYNGEE, per germline. The CDR3 spans 14 residues. J lost 8 bases, V lost 3 bases, and 9 bases had no gene match. This chain's CDR3 is CASSAGGRTGGYTF. CDR3 nucleotides: TGTGCCAGCAGCGCAGGGGGCAGGACAGGAGGCTACACCTTC.

The chain is built from TRBV15 and TRBJ1-1; 11 bases are shared with TRBD1. V shed 3 bases and J 1 base; nucleotides not matched to a gene: 10. CDR1 is LNHNV and CDR2 is YYDKDF in the germline V gene (reference sequence). CDR3 length equals 18 residues. CDR3 nucleotide sequence: TGTGCCACCAGCAGTGAGCCGGGACAGGGGGTGACGAACACTGAAGCTTTCTTT. Translating gives CATSSEPGQGVTNTEAFF.

The chain carries TRBV29-1 and TRBJ2-1, with 7 positions matching TRBD2. CDR1 is SQVTM, CDR2 ANQGSEA, per germline. V lost 7 bases and J lost 3; bases outside the gene matches: 3. This CDR3 spans 12 amino acids. CDR3 sequence (DNA): TGCAGCGCGGCTAGCGGCTACAATGAGCAGTTCTTC. Amino acid sequence: CSAASGYNEQFF.

The chain has TRBV6-5 and TRBJ1-4; D is possibly TRBD1 (6 bases). Germline CDR1 reads MNHEY; CDR2 reads SVGAGI. This CDR3 contains 14 residues. Trimming removed 6 bases at V and 3 bases at J, with 11 bases between. The CDR3 nucleotides read TGTGCCAGCAGGGACGGACAGCCTAATGAAAAACTGTTTTTT. It translates to CASRDGQPNEKLFF.

The chain joins TRBV5-1 to TRBJ2-7, with a weak D call TRBD1 (5 bases). V was shortened by 0 bases and J by 3 bases, with 10 bases between the two germline ends. This CDR3 is built from 14 residues. CDR1 is SGHRS and CDR2 is YFSETQ in the germline V gene. This CDR3 is CASSLEQGFYEQYF. The CDR3 DNA reads as TGCGCCAGCAGCTTGGAGCAGGGATTCTACGAGCAGTACTTC.

This clone was recorded a few times. V usage is TRBV9 and J usage is TRBJ2-1; TRBD2 matches at 9 bases. V gave up 0 bases and J gave up 2 bases; unmatched junction bases: 6. The CDR3 consists of 17 residues. Germline V gene data show CDR1 as SGDLS and CDR2 as YYNGEE. CDR3 amino acids: CASSVGFSGGPYNEQFF. In nucleotides, the CDR3 is TGTGCCAGCAGCGTAGGTTTTAGCGGGGGTCCCTACAATGAGCAGTTCTTC.

J is TRBJ2-1 and V is TRBV18; 9 nucleotides match TRBD1. The V gene end was trimmed by 5 bases and the J gene end by 4 bases; junction bases not matched to a gene: 9. Germline CDR1 reads KGHSH; CDR2 reads LQKENI. The CDR3 has 16 residues. CDR3 loop: CASSTTWDRVYNEQFF. The CDR3 DNA reads as TGTGCCAGCTCAACCACGTGGGACAGGGTGTACAATGAGCAGTTCTTC.

The CDR3 loop reads CASSGTGLFGELFF. For the CDR3, the DNA is TGTGCCAGCAGTGGGACAGGGTTGTTCGGGGAGCTGTTTTTT. The chain has TRBV25-1 and TRBJ2-2; TRBD1 matches 8 bases. The V segment lost 4 bases and the J segment 7 bases; nucleotides outside the gene matches: 5. Germline CDR1 and CDR2: MGHDK and SYGVNS. The CDR3 covers 14 residues.

The V gene is TRBV9, the J gene TRBJ2-7; 7 positions agree with TRBD1. CDR1 is SGDLS and CDR2 is YYNGEE in the germline V gene. The V gene end was trimmed by 4 bases and the J gene end by 5 bases; junction bases not matched to a gene: 9. This CDR3 contains 14 residues. This CDR3 reads CASSLGGAYNEQYF. The CDR3 DNA reads TGTGCCAGCAGCCTAGGGGGCGCATATAACGAGCAGTACTTC.

This clone was seen a single time. J is TRBJ2-1 and V is TRBV6-6, with D uncertain. Trimming took off 1 base at V and 8 bases at J, with 3 bases between the two ends. Germline loops: CDR1 MNHNY, CDR2 SVGAGI (reference sequence). This CDR3 has 11 residues. The CDR3 loop is CASSYFDEQFF. The CDR3 region has the DNA TGTGCCAGCAGTTACTTCGATGAGCAGTTCTTC.

The V and J genes are TRBV5-1 and TRBJ1-1, with 11 bases fitting TRBD1. The CDR3 consists of 18 residues. The trim removed 0 bases at V and 1 base at J, leaving 8 bases unmatched. The germline gives CDR1 SGHRS, CDR2 YFSETQ. The chain's CDR3 is CASSLVGQGGLENTEAFF. The CDR3 region has the DNA TGCGCCAGCAGCTTGGTGGGACAGGGGGGGTTGGAGAACACTGAAGCTTTCTTT.

V and J are TRBV19 and TRBJ1-2; D gene ambiguous. Looked up from germline, CDR1 is LNHDA and CDR2 is SQIVND (reference sequence). V lost 1 base to trimming and J lost 3 bases, with 12 bases between them. This CDR3 is built from 15 residues. CDR3 nucleotide sequence: TGTGCCAGTAGTATAGCCGCGTGGGCCGACTATGGCTACACCTTC. Its protein product is CASSIAAWADYGYTF.

The chain uses TRBV19 and TRBJ1-3; D gene ambiguous. V was clipped by 7 bases and J by 2 bases, with 9 bases between them. The CDR3 spans 13 residues. The germline V gene has CDR1 LNHDA and CDR2 SQIVND (reference sequence). The DNA of the CDR3 is TGTGCCAGTACCCTCTCCCCTGGAAACACCATATATTTT. Translated, it gives CASTLSPGNTIYF.

With respect to this clone: It may be a read error: a sequence one base away is much more abundant. Other DNA sequences in this specimen translate into the identical CDR3. The V and J genes are TRBV30 and TRBJ1-5; no definite D call. The CDR3 is made up of 13 amino acids. Per germline, CDR1 GTSNPN and CDR2 SVGIG (reference sequence). V lost 0 bases to trimming and J lost 1 base, with 4 bases between them. The CDR3, as DNA: TGTGCCTGGAGTGTAAGCAGCAATCAGCCCCAGCATTTT. This sequence encodes CAWSVSSNQPQHF.

The V gene is TRBV28, the J gene TRBJ2-7, with TRBD1 as a possible D gene (7 bases). Per germline, CDR1 MDHEN and CDR2 SYDVKM. The CDR3 spans 13 residues. V lost 5 bases and J 7 bases, leaving 15 bases between the germline ends. CDR3 sequence: CASSTTGREEQYF. The CDR3 nucleotides are TGTGCCAGCAGTACGACAGGGCGGGAAGAGCAGTACTTC.

The chain carries TRBV29-1 and TRBJ2-1; D might be TRBD2 (7 bases). Germline CDR1 is SQVTM and CDR2 is ANQGSEA. CDR3 length equals 17 residues. The V end was cut by 1 base, the J end by 2 bases, with 18 bases between. CDR3 sequence reads: CSVEGMGAGETYNEQFF. CDR3 sequence (DNA): TGCAGCGTTGAAGGGATGGGGGCGGGGGAGACCTACAATGAGCAGTTCTTC.

This chain connects TRBV15 to TRBJ2-3; D is perhaps TRBD1 (6 bases). The CDR3 covers 15 residues. Trimming left V 3 bases short and J 2 bases short, with 12 bases between. Germline V gene lookup returns CDR1 LNHNV and CDR2 YYDKDF (reference sequence). CDR3 sequence reads: CATSRGTGHTDTQYF. In nucleotides, the CDR3 is TGTGCCACCAGCAGGGGAACAGGGCACACAGATACGCAGTATTTT.

The genes are TRBV28 and TRBJ1-6, with TRBD1 matching 7 bases. Germline assignment: CDR1 MDHEN and CDR2 SYDVKM. V lost 6 bases, J lost 9 bases, and 8 bases stayed unmatched. This CDR3 has 14 residues. CDR3 bases: TGTGCCAGCAGGACAGGGTATACGGGTTCACCCCTCCACTTT. This codes for CASRTGYTGSPLHF.

This clone appeared many times. This chain uses TRBV7-9 with TRBJ1-3; D remains unclear. The germline CDR1 and CDR2 sequences are SEHNR and FQNEAQ (reference sequence). This CDR3 region has 15 residues. With 3 bases removed from V and 2 bases from J, the gap between germline ends came to 11 bases. CDR3 amino acids: CASSFRGNAGNTIYF. In nucleotides, the CDR3 is TGTGCCAGCAGCTTTCGGGGAAACGCTGGAAACACCATATATTTT.